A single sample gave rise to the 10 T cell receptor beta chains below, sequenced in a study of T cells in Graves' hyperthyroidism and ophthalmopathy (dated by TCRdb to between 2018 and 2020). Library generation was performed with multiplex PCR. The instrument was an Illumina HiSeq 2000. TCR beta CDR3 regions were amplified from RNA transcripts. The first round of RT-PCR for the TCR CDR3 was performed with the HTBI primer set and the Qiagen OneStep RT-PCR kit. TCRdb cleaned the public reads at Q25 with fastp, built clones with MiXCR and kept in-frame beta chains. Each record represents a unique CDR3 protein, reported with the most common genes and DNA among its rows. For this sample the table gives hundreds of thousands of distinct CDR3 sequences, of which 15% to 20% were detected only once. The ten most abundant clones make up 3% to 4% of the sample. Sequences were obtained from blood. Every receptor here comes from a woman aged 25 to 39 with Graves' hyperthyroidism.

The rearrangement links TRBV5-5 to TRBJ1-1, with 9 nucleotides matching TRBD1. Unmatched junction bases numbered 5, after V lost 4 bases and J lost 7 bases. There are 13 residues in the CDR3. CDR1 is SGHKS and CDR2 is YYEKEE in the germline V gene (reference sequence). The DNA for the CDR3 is TGTGCCAGCAGCCCGGGACAGGGCCTTGAAGCTTTCTTT. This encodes CASSPGQGLEAFF.

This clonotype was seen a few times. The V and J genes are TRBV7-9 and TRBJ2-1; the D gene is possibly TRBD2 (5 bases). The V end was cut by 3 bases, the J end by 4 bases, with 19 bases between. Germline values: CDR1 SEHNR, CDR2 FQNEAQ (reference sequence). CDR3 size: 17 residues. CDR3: CASSFSERQRLYNEQFF. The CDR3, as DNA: TGTGCCAGCAGCTTTTCTGAGCGGCAGCGCCTATACAATGAGCAGTTCTTC.

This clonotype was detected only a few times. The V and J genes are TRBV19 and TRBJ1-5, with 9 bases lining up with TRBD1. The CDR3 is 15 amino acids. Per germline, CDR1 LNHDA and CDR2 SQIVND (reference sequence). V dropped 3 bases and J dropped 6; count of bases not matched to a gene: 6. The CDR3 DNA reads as TGTGCCAGTAGTATTCGACAGGGGGGTAGTCAGCCCCAGCATTTT. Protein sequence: CASSIRQGGSQPQHF. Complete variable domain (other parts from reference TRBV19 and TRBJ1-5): DGGITQSPKYLFRKEGQNVTLSCEQNLNHDAMYWYRQDPGQGLRLIYYSQIVNDFQKGDIAEGYSVSREKKESFPLTVTSAQKNPTAFYLCASSIRQGGSQPQHFGDGTRLSIL.

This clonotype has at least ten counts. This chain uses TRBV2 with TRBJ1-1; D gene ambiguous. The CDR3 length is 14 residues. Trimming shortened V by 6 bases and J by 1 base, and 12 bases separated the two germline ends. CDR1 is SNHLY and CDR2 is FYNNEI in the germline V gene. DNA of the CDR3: TGTGCCAGCAGGGCATCAGGCGGGAACACTGAAGCTTTCTTT. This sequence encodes CASRASGGNTEAFF.

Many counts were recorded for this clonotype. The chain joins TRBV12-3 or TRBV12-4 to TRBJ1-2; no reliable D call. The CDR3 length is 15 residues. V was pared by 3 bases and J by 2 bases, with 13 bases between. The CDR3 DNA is TGTGCCAGCAGTTTTAACCGGGAGCTCAACTATGGCTACACCTTC. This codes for CASSFNRELNYGYTF.

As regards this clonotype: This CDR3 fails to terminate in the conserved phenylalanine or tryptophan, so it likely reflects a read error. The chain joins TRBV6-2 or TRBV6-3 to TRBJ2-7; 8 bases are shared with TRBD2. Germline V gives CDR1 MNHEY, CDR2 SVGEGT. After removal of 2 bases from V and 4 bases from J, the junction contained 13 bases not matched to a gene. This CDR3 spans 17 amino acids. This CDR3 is CASSYEVRRSGGYEQYY. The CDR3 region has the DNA TGTGCCAGCAGTTACGAGGTGCGGAGGAGCGGGGGATACGAGCAGTACTAC.

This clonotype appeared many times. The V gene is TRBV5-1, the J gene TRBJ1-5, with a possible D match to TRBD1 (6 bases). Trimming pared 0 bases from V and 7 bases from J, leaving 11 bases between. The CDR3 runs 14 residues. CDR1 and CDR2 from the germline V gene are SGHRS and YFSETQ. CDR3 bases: TGCGCCAGCAGCTTGGCCAGTGGGACACAGCCCCAGCATTTT. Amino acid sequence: CASSLASGTQPQHF.

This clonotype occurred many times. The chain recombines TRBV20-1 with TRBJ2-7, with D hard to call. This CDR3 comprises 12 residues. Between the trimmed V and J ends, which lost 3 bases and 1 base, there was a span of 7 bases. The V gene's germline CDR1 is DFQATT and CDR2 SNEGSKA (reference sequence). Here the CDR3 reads CSARYGSYEQYF. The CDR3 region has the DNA TGCAGTGCTAGGTACGGATCCTACGAGCAGTACTTC.

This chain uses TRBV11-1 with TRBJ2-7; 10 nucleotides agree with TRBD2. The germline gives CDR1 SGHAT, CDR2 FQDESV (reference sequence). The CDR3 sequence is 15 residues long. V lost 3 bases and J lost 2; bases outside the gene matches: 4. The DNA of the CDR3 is TGTGCCAGCAGCTTCGCTAGCGGGAGCCCCTACGAGCAGTACTTC. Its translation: CASSFASGSPYEQYF.

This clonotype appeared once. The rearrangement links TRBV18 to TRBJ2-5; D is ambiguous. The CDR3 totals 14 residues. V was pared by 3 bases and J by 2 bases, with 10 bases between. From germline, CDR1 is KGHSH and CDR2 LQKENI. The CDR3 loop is CASSPQRQQETQYF. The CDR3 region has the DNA TGTGCCAGCTCACCCCAACGACAACAAGAGACCCAGTACTTC.